Listed here is a single T cell receptor beta chain. Its target is unknown. The authors reverse transcribed all of the isolated RNA, so sequencing captured expressed TCRB transcripts. Assay used: immunoSEQ multiplex PCR; TCRdb lists only in-frame clones, some missing. The sample yields about 650,000 clones, around 12% seen once. The data stem from a study of beta chain features in type 1 diabetes. Study details: Patients and healthy donors were similar in age, gender and cell yields.

Stem cell-like memory, regulatory, central memory and naive CD4+ cells were sorted via CD45RO/CCR7/CD25/CD127/CD95/CD27. Study-level points and caveats: Within each of all four CD4+ subsets, Type 1 diabetes patients had TCRB CDR3s that were moderately but significantly shorter.

Sequencing used naive CD4+ T cells from blood. This clonotype originated in a young man with type 1 diabetes.

The CDR3 DNA reads as TGTGCCAGCAGTTCCCCAGGTGCAGGGGGGAATGAAAAACTGTTTTTT. Translation gives CASSSPGAGGNEKLFF. The chain combines TRBV7-9 with TRBJ1-4; the match to TRBD1 covers 7 bases. This CDR3 is built from 16 residues. After removal of 6 bases from V and 5 bases from J, the junction contained 12 bases not matched to a gene. In germline, CDR1 is SEHNR, CDR2 FQNEAQ (reference sequence).